A single T cell receptor beta chain is shown here with its context. Its specificity is not known. The assay was immunoSEQ multiplex PCR, and TCRdb's table has in-frame clones only and misses some. The sample carries fewer than 120,000 clones, around 81% recorded once. The CDR3 is 15 residues long. Trimming took 6 bases from V and 0 from J, leaving 12 bases between them. The germline gives CDR1 MNHEY, CDR2 SVGAGI. This entry is derived from a study of T cell responses to AZD1222 COVID-19 vaccine. General study results and limits: Females made up more of the donors, who were largely white British, and clonal diversity may have come out too low. The breadth and depth of Spike-specific TCRs increased once two AZD1222 doses had been given.

The source is an adult in good health. V and J are TRBV6-5 and TRBJ1-5; TRBD1 might be the D (6 bases). Sequences were derived from peripheral blood, sampled on day 0 of AZD1222 vaccination. This CDR3 reads CASSFDRNSNQPQHF. The CDR3 DNA reads TGTGCCAGCAGCTTCGACAGGAATAGCAATCAGCCCCAGCATTTT.